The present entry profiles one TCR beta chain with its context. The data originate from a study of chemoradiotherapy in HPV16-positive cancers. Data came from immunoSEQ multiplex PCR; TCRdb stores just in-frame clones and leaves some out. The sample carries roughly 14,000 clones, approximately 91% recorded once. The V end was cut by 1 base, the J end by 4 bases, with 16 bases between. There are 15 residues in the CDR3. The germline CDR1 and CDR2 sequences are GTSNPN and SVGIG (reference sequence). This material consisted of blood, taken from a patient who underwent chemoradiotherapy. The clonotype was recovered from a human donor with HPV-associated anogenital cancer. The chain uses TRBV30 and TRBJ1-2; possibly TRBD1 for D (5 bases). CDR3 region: CAWSEQALPVYGYTF. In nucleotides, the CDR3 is TGTGCCTGGAGTGAACAGGCTCTCCCCGTCTATGGCTACACCTTC.